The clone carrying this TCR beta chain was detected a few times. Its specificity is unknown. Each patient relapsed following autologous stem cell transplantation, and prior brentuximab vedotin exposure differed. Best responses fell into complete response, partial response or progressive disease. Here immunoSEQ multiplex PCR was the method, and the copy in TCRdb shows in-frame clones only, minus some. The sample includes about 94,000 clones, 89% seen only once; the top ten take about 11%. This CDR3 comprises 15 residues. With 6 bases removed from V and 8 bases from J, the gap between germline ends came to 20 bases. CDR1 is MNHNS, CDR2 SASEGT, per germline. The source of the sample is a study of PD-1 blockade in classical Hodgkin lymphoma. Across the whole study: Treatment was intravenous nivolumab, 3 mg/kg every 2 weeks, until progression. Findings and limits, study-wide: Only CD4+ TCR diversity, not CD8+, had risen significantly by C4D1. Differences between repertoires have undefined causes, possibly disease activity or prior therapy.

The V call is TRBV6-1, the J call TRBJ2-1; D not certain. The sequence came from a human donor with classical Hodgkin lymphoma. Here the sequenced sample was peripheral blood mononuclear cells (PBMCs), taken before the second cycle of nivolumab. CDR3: CASRKPAPSIHEQFF. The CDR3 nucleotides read TGTGCCAGCAGGAAACCGGCGCCGTCTATCCATGAGCAGTTCTTC.